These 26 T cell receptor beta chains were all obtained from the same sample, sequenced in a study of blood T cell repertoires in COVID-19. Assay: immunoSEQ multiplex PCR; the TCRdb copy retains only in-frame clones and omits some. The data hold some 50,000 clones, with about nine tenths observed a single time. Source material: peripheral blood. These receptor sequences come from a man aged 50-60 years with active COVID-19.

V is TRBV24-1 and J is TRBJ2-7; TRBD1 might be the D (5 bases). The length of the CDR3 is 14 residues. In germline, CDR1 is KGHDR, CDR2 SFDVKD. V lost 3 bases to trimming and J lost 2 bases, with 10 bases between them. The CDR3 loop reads CATSDPQGAYEQYF. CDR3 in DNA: TGTGCCACCAGTGATCCCCAGGGCGCCTACGAGCAGTACTTC.

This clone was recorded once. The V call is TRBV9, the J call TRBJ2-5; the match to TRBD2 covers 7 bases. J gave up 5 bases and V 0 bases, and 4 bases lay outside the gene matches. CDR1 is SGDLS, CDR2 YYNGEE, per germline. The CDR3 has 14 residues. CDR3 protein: CASSVDGGGETQYF. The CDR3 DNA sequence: TGTGCCAGCAGCGTAGATGGGGGAGGGGAGACCCAGTACTTC. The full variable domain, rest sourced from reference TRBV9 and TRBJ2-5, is DSGVTQTPKHLITATGQRVTLRCSPRSGDLSVYWYQQSLDQGLQFLIQYYNGEERAKGNILERFSAQQFPDLHSELNLSSLELGDSALYFCASSVDGGGETQYFGPGTRLLVL.

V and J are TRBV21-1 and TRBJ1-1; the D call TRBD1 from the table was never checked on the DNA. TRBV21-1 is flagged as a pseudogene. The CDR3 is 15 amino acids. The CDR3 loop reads CASTSSTGQNTEAFF. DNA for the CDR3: TGTGCCAGCACCTCCTCGACAGGGCAGAACACTGAAGCTTTCTTT.

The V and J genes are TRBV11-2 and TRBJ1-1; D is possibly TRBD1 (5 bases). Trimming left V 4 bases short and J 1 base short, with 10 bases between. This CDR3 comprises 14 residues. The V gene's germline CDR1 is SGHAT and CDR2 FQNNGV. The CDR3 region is CASSYAGGNTEAFF. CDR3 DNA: TGTGCCAGCAGCTACGCCGGGGGGAACACTGAAGCTTTCTTT.

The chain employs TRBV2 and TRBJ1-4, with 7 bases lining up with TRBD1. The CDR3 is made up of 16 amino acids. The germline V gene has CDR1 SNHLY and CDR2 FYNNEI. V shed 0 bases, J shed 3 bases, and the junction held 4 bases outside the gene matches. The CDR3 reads CASSEAHGTANEKLFF. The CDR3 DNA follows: TGTGCCAGCAGTGAAGCGCACGGGACAGCTAATGAAAAACTGTTTTTT.

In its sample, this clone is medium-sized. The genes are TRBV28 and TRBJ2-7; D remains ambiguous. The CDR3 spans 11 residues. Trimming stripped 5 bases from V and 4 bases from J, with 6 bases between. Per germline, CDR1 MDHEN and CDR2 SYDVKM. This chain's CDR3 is CASSIQYEQYF. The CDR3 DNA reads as TGTGCCAGCAGTATCCAATACGAGCAGTACTTC. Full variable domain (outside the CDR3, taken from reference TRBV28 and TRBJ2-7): DVKVTQSSRYLVKRTGEKVFLECVQDMDHENMFWYRQDPGLGLRLIYFSYDVKMKEKGDIPEGYSVSREKKERFSLILESASTNQTSMYLCASSIQYEQYFGPGTRLTVT.

The CDR3 loop is CASSRLTSMNTEAFF. The CDR3 DNA reads TGTGCCAGCAGCCGCCTAACGTCCATGAACACTGAAGCTTTCTTT. J is TRBJ1-1 and V is TRBV28; D call uncertain. V was shortened by 6 bases and J by 0 bases, with 14 bases between the two germline ends. The CDR3 length is 15 residues. Germline V gene data show CDR1 as MDHEN and CDR2 as SYDVKM.

CDR3: CASTLDRLEAFF. CDR3 bases: TGTGCCAGCACCCTGGACAGACTTGAAGCTTTCTTT. The genes are TRBV28 and TRBJ1-1; TRBD1 might be the D (6 bases). There are 12 residues in the CDR3. V was clipped by 7 bases and J by 7 bases, with 13 bases between them. CDR1 is MDHEN, CDR2 SYDVKM, per germline.

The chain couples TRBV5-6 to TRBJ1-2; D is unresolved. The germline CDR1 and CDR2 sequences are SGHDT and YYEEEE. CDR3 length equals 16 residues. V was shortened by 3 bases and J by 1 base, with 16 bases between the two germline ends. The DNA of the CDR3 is TGTGCCAGCAGCTCCCGAACTCGGAGAAATAACTATGGCTACACCTTC. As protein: CASSSRTRRNNYGYTF. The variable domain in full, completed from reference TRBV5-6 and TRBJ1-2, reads DAGVTQSPTHLIKTRGQQVTLRCSPKSGHDTVSWYQQALGQGPQFIFQYYEEEERQRGNFPDRFSGHQFPNYSSELNVNALLLGDSALYLCASSSRTRRNNYGYTFGSGTRLTVV.

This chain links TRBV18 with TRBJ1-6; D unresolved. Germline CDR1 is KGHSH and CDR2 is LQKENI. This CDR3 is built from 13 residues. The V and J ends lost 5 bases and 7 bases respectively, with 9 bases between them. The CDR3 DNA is TGTGCCAGCTCAGCAGAAACGAATTCACCCCTCCACTTT. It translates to CASSAETNSPLHF.

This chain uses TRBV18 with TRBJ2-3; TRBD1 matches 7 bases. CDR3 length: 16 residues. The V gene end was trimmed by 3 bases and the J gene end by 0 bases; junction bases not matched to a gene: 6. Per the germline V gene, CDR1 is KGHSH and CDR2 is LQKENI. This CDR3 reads CASSPGTASSTDTQYF. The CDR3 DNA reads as TGTGCCAGCTCACCCGGGACAGCTAGTAGCACAGATACGCAGTATTTT.

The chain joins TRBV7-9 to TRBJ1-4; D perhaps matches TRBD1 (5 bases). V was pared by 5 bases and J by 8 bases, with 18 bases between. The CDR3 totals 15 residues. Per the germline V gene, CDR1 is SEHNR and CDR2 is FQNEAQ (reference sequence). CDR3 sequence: CASSPGGGEEEKLFF. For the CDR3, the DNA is TGTGCCAGCAGCCCAGGCGGGGGGGAGGAAGAAAAACTGTTTTTT.

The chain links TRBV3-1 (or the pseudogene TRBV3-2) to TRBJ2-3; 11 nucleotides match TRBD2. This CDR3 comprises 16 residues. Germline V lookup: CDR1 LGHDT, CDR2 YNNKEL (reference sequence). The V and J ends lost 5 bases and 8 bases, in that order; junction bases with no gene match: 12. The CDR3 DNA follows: TGTGCCAGCAGCGATCCCAGGGTAGCGGGGGGGGGTACGCAGTATTTT. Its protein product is CASSDPRVAGGGTQYF.

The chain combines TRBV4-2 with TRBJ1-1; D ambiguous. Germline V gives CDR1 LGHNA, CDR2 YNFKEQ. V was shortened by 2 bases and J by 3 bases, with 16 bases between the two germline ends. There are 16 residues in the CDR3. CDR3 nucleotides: TGTGCCAGCAGCCAATCCCAGGCAAGGATGTACACTGAAGCTTTCTTT. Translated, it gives CASSQSQARMYTEAFF.

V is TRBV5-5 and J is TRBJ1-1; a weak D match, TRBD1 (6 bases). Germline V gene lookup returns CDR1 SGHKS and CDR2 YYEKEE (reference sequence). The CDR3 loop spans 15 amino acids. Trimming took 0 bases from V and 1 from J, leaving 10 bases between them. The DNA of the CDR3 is TGTGCCAGCAGCTTGGTAAGGGGGTCGAACACTGAAGCTTTCTTT. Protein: CASSLVRGSNTEAFF.

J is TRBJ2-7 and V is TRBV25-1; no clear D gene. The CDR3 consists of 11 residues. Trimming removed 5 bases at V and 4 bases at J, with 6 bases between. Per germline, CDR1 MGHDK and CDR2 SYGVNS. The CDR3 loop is CASSHLYEQYF. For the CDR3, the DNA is TGTGCCAGCAGTCATCTATACGAGCAGTACTTC.

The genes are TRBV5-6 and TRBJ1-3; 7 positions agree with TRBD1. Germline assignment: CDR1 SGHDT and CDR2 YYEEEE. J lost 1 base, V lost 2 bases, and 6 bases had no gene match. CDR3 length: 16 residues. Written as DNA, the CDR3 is TGTGCCAGCAGCTTTAAAGGGGGCTCGTCTGGAAACACCATATATTTT. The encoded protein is CASSFKGGSSGNTIYF.

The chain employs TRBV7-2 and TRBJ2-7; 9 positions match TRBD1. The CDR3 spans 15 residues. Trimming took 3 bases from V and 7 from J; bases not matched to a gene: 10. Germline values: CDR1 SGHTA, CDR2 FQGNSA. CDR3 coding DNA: TGTGCCAGCAGCTTCCCCGGACAGGGGACGTGGGAGCAGTACTTC. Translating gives CASSFPGQGTWEQYF.

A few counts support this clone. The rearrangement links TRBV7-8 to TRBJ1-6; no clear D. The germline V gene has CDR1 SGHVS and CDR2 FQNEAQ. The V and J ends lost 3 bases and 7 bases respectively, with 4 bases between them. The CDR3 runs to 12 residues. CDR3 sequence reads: CASSFRNSPLHF. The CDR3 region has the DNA TGTGCCAGCAGCTTTAGAAATTCACCCCTCCACTTT.

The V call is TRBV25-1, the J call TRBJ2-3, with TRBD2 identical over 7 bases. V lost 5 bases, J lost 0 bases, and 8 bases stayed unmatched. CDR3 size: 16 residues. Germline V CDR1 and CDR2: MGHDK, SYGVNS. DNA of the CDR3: TGTGCCAGCAGTCGGGACTATTTCTCTAGCACAGATACGCAGTATTTT. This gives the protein CASSRDYFSSTDTQYF.

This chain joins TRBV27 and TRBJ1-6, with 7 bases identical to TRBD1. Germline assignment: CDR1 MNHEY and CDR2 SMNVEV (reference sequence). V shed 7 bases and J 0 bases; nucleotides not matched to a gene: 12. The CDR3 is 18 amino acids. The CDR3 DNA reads TGTGCCAGCATCCTTAGGGACAGATACTTCTCCTATAATTCACCCCTCCACTTT. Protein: CASILRDRYFSYNSPLHF.

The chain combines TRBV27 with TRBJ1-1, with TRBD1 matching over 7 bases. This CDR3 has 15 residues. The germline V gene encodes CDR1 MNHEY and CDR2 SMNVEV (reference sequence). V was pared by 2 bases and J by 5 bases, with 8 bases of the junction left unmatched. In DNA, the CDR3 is TGTGCCAGCAGTTTAAATAGAGGGGGCATAACTGAAGCTTTCTTT. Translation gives CASSLNRGGITEAFF.

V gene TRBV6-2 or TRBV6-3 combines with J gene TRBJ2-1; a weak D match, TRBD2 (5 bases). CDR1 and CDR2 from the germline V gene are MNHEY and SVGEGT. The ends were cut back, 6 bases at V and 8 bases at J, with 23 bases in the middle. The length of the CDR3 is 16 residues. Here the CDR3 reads CASSPAKGGPLDEQFF. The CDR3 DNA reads TGTGCCAGCAGCCCTGCTAAGGGCGGGCCCTTGGATGAGCAGTTCTTC.

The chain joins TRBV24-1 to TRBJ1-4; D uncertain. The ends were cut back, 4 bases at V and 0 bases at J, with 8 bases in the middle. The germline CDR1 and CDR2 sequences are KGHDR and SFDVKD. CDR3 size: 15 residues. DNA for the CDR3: TGTGCCACCAGTGACGAGGGTTCAACTAATGAAAAACTGTTTTTT. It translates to CATSDEGSTNEKLFF.

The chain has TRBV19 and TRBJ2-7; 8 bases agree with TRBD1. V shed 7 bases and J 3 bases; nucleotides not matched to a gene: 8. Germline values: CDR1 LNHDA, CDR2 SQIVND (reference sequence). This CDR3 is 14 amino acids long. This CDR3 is CASTLDRENYEQYF. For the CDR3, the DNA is TGTGCCAGTACCCTGGACAGGGAAAACTACGAGCAGTACTTC.

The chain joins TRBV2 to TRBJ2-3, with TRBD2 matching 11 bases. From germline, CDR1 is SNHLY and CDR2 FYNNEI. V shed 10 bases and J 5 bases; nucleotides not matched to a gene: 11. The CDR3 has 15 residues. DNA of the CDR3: TGTGCCACCGACGACTTAGCGGGGGGGATAGATACGCAGTATTTT. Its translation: CATDDLAGGIDTQYF.